This TCR beta chain emerged from a study of vaccination effects on CD4 cells after COVID-19. Study-wide results and limits: In the study, convalescent patients were few, and early post-infection timepoints were absent.

Using immunoSEQ multiplex PCR, the repertoire was profiled, and TCRdb retains in-frame clones only, with some absent. The table records about 72,000 clones, 60% to 80% of them present only once. As for this clone: Its antigen is as yet unknown.

CDR3 size: 16 residues. Trimming took 7 bases from V and 3 from J; bases not matched to a gene: 12. Germline assignment: CDR1 LNHDA and CDR2 SQIVND (reference sequence). At the end of around 11 days of culture, CD4+ T cells were isolated. The V call is TRBV19, the J call TRBJ2-5; 9 bases line up with TRBD1. The receptor's source is a human donor who received a COVID-19 vaccine. The specimen was CD4+ T cells from PBMCs cultured without peptide, collected before COVID-19 vaccination. The DNA of the CDR3 is TGTGCCAGTACTACCATGGGACAGGGAGGGAAAGAGACCCAGTACTTC. Its translation is CASTTMGQGGKETQYF.